The rows below give T cell receptor beta chains drawn from one sample of a study of blood T cell repertoires in COVID-19. Assay used: immunoSEQ multiplex PCR; TCRdb lists only in-frame clones, some missing. The table has approximately 250,000 clones, around 90% seen once. The source material was PBMCs or T cells enriched from blood (not recorded which). All receptors come from a woman younger than 45 who had recovered from COVID-19. Each CDR3 is given with its conserved first and last residue. The D gene is left open where the match is weak. Where a row states a size, it is once, few, many or the class of an expanded clone; other rows omit it.

TGTGCCAGCAGTTTTTATCAGGGCACAGATACGCAGTATTTT	CASSFYQGTDTQYF	.	once	TRBV28	TRBJ2-3
TGTGCCAGCAGCCCGGGACTAGCGGGGGGGCAAGATACGCAGTATTTT	CASSPGLAGGQDTQYF	TRBD2	.	TRBV7-3	TRBJ2-3
TGTGCCAGCAGCGTAACAGGGGGCAGCGGAAACACCATATATTTT	CASSVTGGSGNTIYF	TRBD1	.	TRBV11-2	TRBJ1-3
TGTGCCATCAGTGACGGGTATAATCAGCAGTACTTC	CAISDGYNQQYF	.	.	TRBV10-3	TRBJ2-7
TGTGCCAGCAGCGGGACAGGGTACGGAGCTTTCTTT	CASSGTGYGAFF	TRBD1	once	TRBV2	TRBJ1-1
TGTGCCAGCAGCCACCCGGGACTGGGGCGGGATGAGCAGTTCTTC	CASSHPGLGRDEQFF	.	.	TRBV5-4	TRBJ2-1
TGTGCCAGCACGCGGACAGGGGGTTCAGATACGCAGTATTTT	CASTRTGGSDTQYF	TRBD1	.	TRBV27	TRBJ2-3
TGTGCCAGCAGGGACAGGGGTCAAGATACGCAGTATTTT	CASRDRGQDTQYF	TRBD1	.	TRBV5-4	TRBJ2-3
TGTGCCAGCAGCTCGATGACTAGCGGGGGGTTCTACGAGCAGTACTTC	CASSSMTSGGFYEQYF	TRBD2	.	TRBV7-6	TRBJ2-7
TGCAGCGTTAGCAGGGGCGAAAATGAGCAGTTCTTC	CSVSRGENEQFF	.	.	TRBV29-1	TRBJ2-1
TGTGCCAGCAGCGCCCGAGGACAGGGACTACATCATGGCTACACCTTC	CASSARGQGLHHGYTF	TRBD1	few	TRBV9	TRBJ1-2
TGTGCCAGCAGCCCGACAGGGGGCGTGGGACAGCCCCAGCATTTT	CASSPTGGVGQPQHF	TRBD1	.	TRBV7-3	TRBJ1-5
TGTGCCAGTAGTATAGGCCAGGGATGGGACACTGAAGCTTTCTTT	CASSIGQGWDTEAFF	.	.	TRBV19	TRBJ1-1
TGTGCCAGCAGCTCTTTGAGCCTGCGAGATAACTATGGCTACACCTTC	CASSSLSLRDNYGYTF	.	once	TRBV7-2	TRBJ1-2
TGTGCCAGCAGCTTAGGTGGGTCAGGCGGGGGCGAGCAGTACTTC	CASSLGGSGGGEQYF	TRBD2	.	TRBV7-9	TRBJ2-7
TGTGCCAGCAGCGTCTTTGACTCCTCTAGCACAGATACGCAGTATTTT	CASSVFDSSSTDTQYF	.	once	TRBV9	TRBJ2-3
TGTGCCAGCAGTGAGGAGGGGAGGAGGATTGAGACCCAGTACTTC	CASSEEGRRIETQYF	.	.	TRBV2	TRBJ2-5
TGTGCCAGTAGTCCCGGGACAGGGTCTTCGAATCAGCCCCAGCATTTT	CASSPGTGSSNQPQHF	TRBD1	.	TRBV19	TRBJ1-5
TGCGCCAGCACACCAGATCTGGTCGGGGGTCAGCCCCAGCATTTT	CASTPDLVGGQPQHF	.	few	TRBV4-3	TRBJ1-5
TGTGCCAGCAGTGATCCCTCCGGGACTAGCAGATTTGAGCAGTACTTC	CASSDPSGTSRFEQYF	TRBD2	.	TRBV2	TRBJ2-7
TGTGCCAGCCGGCCTGCCAACCCGGGACAGGGGAACTACAATGAGCAGTTCTTC	CASRPANPGQGNYNEQFF	TRBD1	.	TRBV5-8	TRBJ2-1
TGTGCCAGCAAAGTTAGGAGGGCTCCCGCCACAGATACGCAGTATTTT	CASKVRRAPATDTQYF	.	once	TRBV28	TRBJ2-3
TGTGCCAGCAGCTTGGCGGGGGGGATCTACGAGCAGTACTTC	CASSLAGGIYEQYF	TRBD2	.	TRBV5-6	TRBJ2-7
TGTGCCAGCAACGAGGGGGTCGGGACAGGGTCATACGAGCAGTACTTC	CASNEGVGTGSYEQYF	TRBD1	.	TRBV5-8	TRBJ2-7
TGCGCCAGCAGCTTACCCCCTAGCGGGAGCACAGATACGCAGTATTTT	CASSLPPSGSTDTQYF	TRBD2	.	TRBV5-1	TRBJ2-3
TGTGCCAGCAGTTTACGCAACAGGAAGGTTTTGAATTCACCCCTCCACTTT	CASSLRNRKVLNSPLHF	.	.	TRBV27	TRBJ1-6